This TCR beta chain was sequenced for a study of CD8 T cells in Susac syndrome. Negative isolation yielded CD4+ and CD8+ T cells, and FACS enriched TEMRA cells. RNA totalling about 0.5 to 1 ug underwent reverse transcription with random hexamers. TCRdb called the immunoSEQ multiplex PCR reads again in MiXCR, with one record for every CDR3 protein. The table includes just over 150,000 distinct CDR3 sequences, approximately 96% detected once. Study-wide results and caveats: That the number of individuals in its TCR sequencing and HLA analysis was relatively small was acknowledged by the study.

Germline-derived CDR1 and CDR2 are SGHNT and YYREEE (reference sequence). The V end was cut by 0 bases, the J end by 14 bases, with 15 bases between. CDR3 length: 14 residues. In the case of this clonotype: Its antigen remains unidentified.

Sequences were obtained from CD8+ T cells from PBMCs. The TCR sequence derives from a human donor with multiple sclerosis. This rearrangement joins TRBV5-4 to TRBJ1-6; D remains unclear. The CDR3 sequence: CASSLEAGSQTLHF. In nucleotides, the CDR3 is TGTGCCAGCAGCTTGGAGGCAGGCTCCCAGACCCTCCACTTT.